The 11 T cell receptor beta chains reported below all come from one sample, sequenced in a study of blood T cells in healthy people across ages. A second PCR of roughly 7 to 11 cycles used a sample-barcoded 5' primer and a J-beta primer mix. TCRdb called the 5' RACE reads again in MiXCR, with one record for every CDR3 protein. The table includes 1.8 million or so distinct CDR3 sequences, about two fifths detected once. What was sequenced was blood. The receptors stem from a human donor in good health.

This rearrangement joins TRBV27 to TRBJ1-2, with 7 bases lining up with TRBD1. The CDR3 covers 16 residues. Trimming at V came to 4 bases and at J to 6 bases, leaving 14 bases not matched to a gene. Per the germline V gene, CDR1 is MNHEY and CDR2 is SMNVEV (reference sequence). In nucleotides, the CDR3 is TGTGCCAGCAGTTCAGGCGGGGCAGGGGGTACAAATGGCTACACCTTC. It yields the protein CASSSGGAGGTNGYTF.

The J gene is TRBJ2-3, the V gene TRBV9; D perhaps matches TRBD2 (6 bases). Trimming left V 2 bases short and J 2 bases short, with 12 bases between. The CDR3 consists of 15 residues. CDR1 is SGDLS, CDR2 YYNGEE, per germline. CDR3 coding DNA: TGTGCCAGCAGCGTGATGGACTACTTCACAGATACGCAGTATTTT. Translated, it gives CASSVMDYFTDTQYF.

Concerning this clonotype: One end of the junction varies from germline; a read error may be responsible. This chain connects TRBV11-2 to TRBJ2-1; D is ambiguous. CDR3 length equals 12 residues. CDR1 and CDR2 from the germline V gene are SGHAT and FQNNGV. The CDR3 DNA reads TGTGCCCGCAGCTTTCAAGGGTATGAGCAGTTCTTC. Translated, it gives CARSFQGYEQFF.

In this sample, this clonotype turned up a few times. The chain links TRBV5-1 to TRBJ2-1, with 7 bases aligning to TRBD1. V gave up 2 bases and J gave up 6 bases; unmatched junction bases: 5. Germline V lookup: CDR1 SGHRS, CDR2 YFSETQ. The CDR3 has 14 residues. The DNA for the CDR3 is TGCGCCAGCAGCTTTGCCCGACAGGGCAATGAGCAGTTCTTC. Translation: CASSFARQGNEQFF.

The gene calls are TRBV5-5 and TRBJ2-6, with D possibly being TRBD1 or TRBD2 (5 bases each). Germline assignment: CDR1 SGHKS and CDR2 YYEKEE (reference sequence). The CDR3 is 19 amino acids. V was clipped by 4 bases and J by 0 bases, with 20 bases between them. The chain's CDR3 is CASSPIMGEKNSGANVLTF. The DNA of the CDR3 is TGTGCCAGCAGCCCAATCATGGGGGAGAAGAACTCTGGGGCCAACGTCCTGACTTTC.

This clonotype has just a few counts. The chain has TRBV20-1 and TRBJ2-1, with D maybe TRBD1 (5 bases). Germline V gene lookup returns CDR1 DFQATT and CDR2 SNEGSKA (reference sequence). The V end lost 8 bases, the J end lost 8 bases, and 19 bases lay between the germline ends. The CDR3 is 13 amino acids. The CDR3 nucleotides are TGCAGTTGTCCCCACACAGGTTCATATGAGCAGTTCTTC. Translated: CSCPHTGSYEQFF.

The chain couples TRBV7-9 to TRBJ1-2; D gene uncertain. Germline V gene lookup returns CDR1 SEHNR and CDR2 FQNEAQ (reference sequence). V lost 11 bases and J lost 9, with 19 bases in between. The CDR3 spans 12 residues. In nucleotides, the CDR3 is TGTGCCTCCGATGGACCATTCGGCAGCTACACCTTC. Translation: CASDGPFGSYTF.

The chain links TRBV27 to TRBJ2-1; possibly TRBD2 for D (6 bases). Trimming cost V 6 bases and J 8 bases, with 14 bases left between them. CDR3 size: 13 residues. Germline V CDR1 and CDR2: MNHEY, SMNVEV (reference sequence). CDR3 residues: CASSQRALDEQFF. Written as DNA, the CDR3 is TGTGCCAGCAGCCAGCGGGCTCTCGATGAGCAGTTCTTC.

The chain combines TRBV27 with TRBJ1-1, with TRBD1 as a possible D gene (5 bases). V was shortened by 1 base and J by 0 bases, with 15 bases between the two germline ends. CDR3 size: 17 residues. Germline V gene lookup returns CDR1 MNHEY and CDR2 SMNVEV (reference sequence). The CDR3 here is CASSLYLGGGVNTEAFF. The CDR3 nucleotides read TGTGCCAGCAGTTTATATCTGGGTGGGGGAGTGAACACTGAAGCTTTCTTT.

Comment on this clonotype: A much more abundant neighbour one base away suggests this may be a read error. The gene calls are TRBV4-3 and TRBJ2-4, with TRBD1 as a possible D gene (6 bases). The germline V gene encodes CDR1 LGHNA and CDR2 YSLEER. V was clipped by 1 base and J by 13 bases, with 20 bases between them. The CDR3 is 15 residues long. The CDR3 DNA follows: TGCGCCAGCAGCCAAGGGACAGAGCTTAGCTACGGGCAGTACTTC. Residues: CASSQGTELSYGQYF.

V is TRBV12-3 or TRBV12-4 and J is TRBJ2-7; TRBD2 might be the D (5 bases). This CDR3 is 13 amino acids long. V was pared by 7 bases and J by 1 base, with 11 bases between. The CDR3 bases are TGTGCCAGCACCCGAGGGCTGTCCTACGAGCAGTACTTC. Translation gives CASTRGLSYEQYF.